Each of the 5 T cell receptor beta chains below was sequenced from the same sample in a study of molecular identifiers for immune sequencing clone quantification. Via MiXCR, TCRdb re-called the PCR reads, giving one row per CDR3 protein. The sample shows around 43,000 distinct CDR3 sequences, roughly 19% of them seen only once. Sequences were obtained from naive CD8+ T cells from blood, with Jurkat cell RNA spiked in. Subset here: FACS-sorted CD8+CD4-CCR7+CD45RA+ naive T cells. The source of these receptors is a human donor in good health. Some libraries in this study had Jurkat cell RNA spiked in.

This clonotype has at least ten counts. The chain employs TRBV13 and TRBJ2-2, with D perhaps matching TRBD1 (6 bases). Germline V gives CDR1 PRHDT, CDR2 FYEKMQ (reference sequence). The CDR3 covers 12 residues. V lost 8 bases and J 4 bases, leaving 8 bases between the germline ends. The CDR3 DNA sequence: TGTGCCAGCGCGGACAGCACCGGGGAGCTGTTTTTT. Encoded protein: CASADSTGELFF. Full variable domain (remainder filled in from reference TRBV13 and TRBJ2-2): AAGVIQSPRHLIKEKRETATLKCYPIPRHDTVYWYQQGPGQDPQFLISFYEKMQSDKGSIPDRFSAQQFSDYHSELNMSSLELGDSALYFCASADSTGELFFGEGSRLTVL.

This clonotype was counted at least ten times. The chain combines TRBV6-5 with TRBJ2-3, with 10 bases matching TRBD1. Trimming removed 5 bases from V and 5 bases from J; junction bases left unmatched: 7. The CDR3 extends over 15 amino acids. The germline V gene has CDR1 MNHEY and CDR2 SVGAGI. The DNA for the CDR3 is TGTGCCAGCAGTACCGTACGGACAGGGGGAGATACGCAGTATTTT. Translating it yields CASSTVRTGGDTQYF.

Regarding this clonotype: Given a much more abundant clone one base away, this may be a read error. The chain carries TRBV9 and TRBJ2-5; 7 bases map to TRBD1. V lost 0 bases and J lost 7; bases outside the gene matches: 0. The CDR3 is 12 residues long. Germline V gene sequence: CDR1 SGDLS, CDR2 YYNGEE. The CDR3 region is CASSVAGGTQYF. For the CDR3, the DNA is TGTGCCAGCAGCGTAGCAGGGGGGACCCAGTACTTC.

This clonotype was detected many times. The V and J genes are TRBV27 and TRBJ2-3, with TRBD1 matching 10 bases. Trimming cost V 5 bases and J 4 bases; bases outside gene matches: 9. Germline CDR1 is MNHEY and CDR2 is SMNVEV (reference sequence). CDR3 length: 16 amino acids. In DNA form, the CDR3 reads TGTGCCAGCAGTACGTTGCGGGACAGGGGACCAGATACGCAGTATTTT. Protein product: CASSTLRDRGPDTQYF.

Many counts were recorded for this clonotype. The chain employs TRBV7-2 and TRBJ2-3; tentatively, D is TRBD1 (5 bases). Germline V gene data show CDR1 as SGHTA and CDR2 as FQGNSA. V shed 2 bases and J shed 5 bases, with 14 bases lying between them. The CDR3 contains 15 residues. As DNA, the CDR3 is TGTGCCAGCAGCTTAACGGACACGAATGGAGATACGCAGTATTTT. It yields the protein CASSLTDTNGDTQYF.